The entry below gives a single T cell receptor beta chain sequence along with its context. The CDR3 sequence is 13 residues long. V trimming: 3 bases; J trimming: 7 bases; junction bases outside the gene matches: 1. Germline values: CDR1 SGHTA, CDR2 FQGNSA. The protocol was immunoSEQ multiplex PCR, while the TCRdb copy is restricted to in-frame clones and leaves out a portion. The sample holds fewer than 150,000 clones, over 80% seen once. This entry comes from a study of blood T cell repertoires in COVID-19. The overall study: The United States, Italy and Spain were the sources of the acute and convalescent COVID-19 samples. T cells, B-cell-depleted T cells, or PBMCs provided the cDNA or gDNA that served as material.

This rearrangement joins TRBV7-2 to TRBJ2-1; 9 nucleotides line up with TRBD1. This clonotype was sampled from a woman in her 70s with acute or convalescent COVID-19. The sequencing input was peripheral blood. In DNA, the CDR3 is TGTGCCAGCAGCTTTGACAGGGGGAATGAGCAGTTCTTC. Protein product: CASSFDRGNEQFF.